This TCR beta chain stems from a study of regulatory T cells in long-lasting Graves disease. Study-wide results and caveats: It was in persistent disease that TRBV28, TRBJ1-2 and TRBJ2-5 were favored. Accuracy may have suffered from the small sample size.

CDR1 SGDLS and CDR2 YYNGEE come from the germline V gene. V lost 4 bases and J 3 bases, leaving 13 bases between the germline ends. The CDR3 length is 14 residues. Arm-PCR of CDR3 regions and iRepertoire HTBI primers were used to build TCR beta libraries. One entry per CDR3 protein, called by TCRdb with MiXCR from the multiplex PCR reads. The profile covers 310,000 or so distinct CDR3 sequences, with roughly a fifth appearing a single time and around 30% taken by the ten largest. Specified time point: persistent/refractory GD, antithyroid drugs over 5 years with positive TRAb. The TCR library used RNA extracted from PBMCs. The table lists this clonotype with many counts. Its antigen is unidentified.

This TCR derives from a female donor with Graves disease. The rearrangement joins TRBV9 to TRBJ1-1, with a tentative D call TRBD1 (6 bases). The sequenced sample was peripheral blood mononuclear cells (PBMCs), obtained when the disease was refractory, from a patient treated with antithyroid drugs. CDR3 sequence: CASSPDRFHTEAFF. The CDR3 nucleotides read TGTGCCAGCAGCCCGGACAGATTTCACACTGAAGCTTTCTTT.